These 15 T cell receptor beta chains were sequenced from one sample in a study of shared clonotypes between healthy human individuals. Naive-designated CD8 cells lacked CD45RO, were positively enriched for CCR7, and omitted terminally differentiated effector memory CD45RA+ cells. The table came from immunoSEQ multiplex PCR; TCRdb's copy has only in-frame clones and leaves some out. The data show roughly 2.1 million clones, 85% to 95% seen once. The sequencing sample was made of naive CD8+ T cells from PBMCs. The receptors stem from a man younger than 30 in good health. Some clones in this sample may be carry-over from other donors' samples.

This clone has a single count. V and J are TRBV7-9 and TRBJ2-3, with a possible D match to TRBD2 (6 bases). This CDR3 region has 14 residues. The V and J ends lost 0 bases and 5 bases respectively, with 9 bases between them. Per germline, CDR1 SEHNR and CDR2 FQNEAQ (reference sequence). DNA of the CDR3: TGTGCCAGCAGCTTAGCGGGAGGCAAAGATACGCAGTATTTT. It is translated as CASSLAGGKDTQYF.

About this clone: Other DNA sequences of this sample code for an identical CDR3. The chain employs TRBV9 and TRBJ2-1; no definite D call. This CDR3 is built from 13 residues. V lost 0 bases and J lost 5, with 6 bases in between. CDR1 and CDR2 from the germline V gene are SGDLS and YYNGEE. CDR3 amino acids: CASSVVPHNEQFF. The DNA of the CDR3 is TGTGCCAGCAGCGTAGTACCCCACAATGAGCAGTTCTTC.

This chain connects TRBV18 to TRBJ1-4; D not resolved. Trimming left V 5 bases short and J 2 bases short, with 12 bases between. CDR3 size: 15 residues. Germline assignment: CDR1 KGHSH and CDR2 LQKENI. CDR3 sequence (DNA): TGTGCCAGCTCATCACGTCCGGGGACTAATGAAAAACTGTTTTTT. Translated: CASSSRPGTNEKLFF.

This clone was counted once. The chain has TRBV4-1 and TRBJ2-1, with a possible D match to TRBD1 (6 bases). CDR1 MGHRA and CDR2 YSYEKL come from the germline V gene. V was cut by 2 bases and J by 0 bases, with 11 bases left in between. The CDR3 loop spans 16 amino acids. The CDR3 reads CASSQTGTSSYNEQFF. Written as DNA, the CDR3 is TGCGCCAGCAGCCAAACCGGGACAAGCTCCTACAATGAGCAGTTCTTC.

The chain links TRBV19 to TRBJ1-4; D gene unclear. Germline-derived CDR1 and CDR2 are LNHDA and SQIVND (reference sequence). V was trimmed by 3 bases and J by 7 bases, leaving 12 bases between them. The CDR3 sequence is 14 residues long. Here the CDR3 reads CASSIGMDFEKLFF. The CDR3 coding sequence is TGTGCCAGTAGTATCGGAATGGACTTTGAAAAACTGTTTTTT.

The count of this clone is one. This rearrangement joins TRBV27 to TRBJ1-1, with D possibly matching TRBD1 (5 bases). Germline assignment: CDR1 MNHEY and CDR2 SMNVEV (reference sequence). V lost 8 bases to trimming and J lost 5 bases, with 9 bases between them. CDR3 length: 11 amino acids. In DNA form, the CDR3 reads TGTGCCAGCGGGGGTTGGACTGAAGCTTTCTTT. This encodes CASGGWTEAFF.

The genes are TRBV11-1 and TRBJ1-4; 8 bases agree with TRBD1. The CDR3 has 14 residues. With V trimmed by 5 bases and J by 8 bases, 7 bases remained unmatched. The germline CDR1 and CDR2 sequences are SGHAT and FQDESV (reference sequence). DNA of the CDR3: TGTGCCAGCAGCCCAGGGGGCGAAGACGAAAAACTGTTTTTT. This sequence encodes CASSPGGEDEKLFF.

J is TRBJ2-3 and V is TRBV2; D gene unclear. Germline assignment: CDR1 SNHLY and CDR2 FYNNEI. The CDR3 sequence is 11 residues long. V was pared by 4 bases and J by 10 bases, with 9 bases between. The CDR3 protein is CASSVQVSQYF. CDR3 in DNA: TGTGCCAGCAGTGTCCAGGTATCGCAGTATTTT.

The V call is TRBV5-1, the J call TRBJ1-2; no definite D call. Germline CDR1 reads SGHRS; CDR2 reads YFSETQ. V lost 3 bases and J lost 4, with 16 bases in between. This CDR3 contains 15 residues. Written as DNA, the CDR3 is TGCGCCAGCAGCTCCCTCCCCCCGGAGACCTATGGCTACACCTTC. The encoded protein is CASSSLPPETYGYTF.

The chain has TRBV2 and TRBJ1-2; tentative D call: TRBD1 (6 bases). The V gene's germline CDR1 is SNHLY and CDR2 FYNNEI. The CDR3 consists of 15 residues. The V end was cut by 2 bases, the J end by 6 bases, with 16 bases between. Here the CDR3 reads CASSESPTGLDGYTF. The CDR3 nucleotides are TGTGCCAGCAGTGAATCCCCGACAGGACTCGATGGCTACACCTTC.

A remark on this clone: This specimen includes other DNA sequences encoding the same CDR3. The chain has TRBV7-9 and TRBJ1-1, with TRBD1 matching over 8 bases. Germline values: CDR1 SEHNR, CDR2 FQNEAQ (reference sequence). The CDR3 has 14 amino acids. V lost 5 bases and J lost 2; bases outside the gene matches: 4. In DNA, the CDR3 is TGTGCCAGCAGCCTACAGGGGGGAAACACTGAAGCTTTCTTT. As protein: CASSLQGGNTEAFF.

The V and J genes are TRBV6-4 and TRBJ1-5; TRBD1 is a possible D gene (5 bases). Germline CDR1 MRHNA, CDR2 SNTAGT. The CDR3 totals 16 residues. Deletions cut 6 bases from V and 3 bases from J, with 18 bases between. CDR3 loop: CASRAVDGAYNQPQHF. Here the CDR3 DNA reads TGTGCCAGCAGGGCAGTGGATGGGGCGTACAATCAGCCCCAGCATTTT.

The chain employs TRBV6-1 and TRBJ2-1; 8 bases fit TRBD1. Germline V gene sequence: CDR1 MNHNS, CDR2 SASEGT. Trimming took 3 bases from V and 6 from J; bases not matched to a gene: 7. The CDR3 loop spans 15 amino acids. Written as DNA, the CDR3 is TGTGCCAGCAGTGACATGGGCAGGGGGCTCAATGAGCAGTTCTTC. Translating gives CASSDMGRGLNEQFF.

The chain combines TRBV12-5 with TRBJ2-1; 14 bases agree with TRBD2. The length of the CDR3 is 14 residues. Trimming removed 6 bases from V and 12 bases from J; junction bases left unmatched: 7. Germline loops: CDR1 LGHNT, CDR2 FRNRAP. Here the CDR3 reads CASGWGTSGGPQFF. DNA of the CDR3: TGTGCTAGTGGCTGGGGGACTAGCGGGGGCCCGCAGTTCTTC.

The rearrangement uses TRBV27 and TRBJ2-1; D unclear. Trimming shortened V by 5 bases and J by 4 bases, and 12 bases separated the two germline ends. The CDR3 loop spans 14 amino acids. CDR1 is MNHEY and CDR2 is SMNVEV in the germline V gene (reference sequence). In DNA form, the CDR3 reads TGTGCCAGCAGTCTGGCCAGAGATTACAATGAGCAGTTCTTC. This gives the protein CASSLARDYNEQFF.